The 7 T cell receptor beta chains below come from one sample, sequenced in a study of vaccination effects on CD4 cells after COVID-19. These receptors lack a known antigen. Antigen-specific CD4+ T cells were first expanded with viral peptide pools by the ViraFEST assay and only then sequenced. CD4+ T cells were isolated after less than 12 days of culture. Assay: immunoSEQ multiplex PCR; the TCRdb copy retains only in-frame clones and omits some. Counted here are 10,000 or so clones, less than 80% occurring once; the ten biggest clones make up 24%. The material sequenced was CD4+ T cells from PBMCs cultured with HCoV-229E spike peptides, taken before COVID-19 vaccination. These TCRs come from a human donor who received a COVID-19 vaccine.

The rearrangement joins TRBV7-9 to TRBJ2-3; D is possibly TRBD2 (7 bases). V was shortened by 7 bases and J by 5 bases, with 19 bases between the two germline ends. Germline CDR1 is SEHNR and CDR2 is FQNEAQ (reference sequence). CDR3 length: 15 amino acids. The CDR3 loop reads CASTLSGGRGDTQYF. CDR3 DNA sequence: TGTGCCAGCACCCTCTCGGGGGGCCGGGGAGATACGCAGTATTTT.

This clone came up once. The chain joins TRBV5-6 to TRBJ1-4; a possible D gene is TRBD1 (5 bases). V lost 2 bases and J lost 6, with 14 bases in between. Germline V gene lookup returns CDR1 SGHDT and CDR2 YYEEEE. The CDR3 is 15 residues long. The CDR3 here is CASSLIGAGDEKLFF. In DNA form, the CDR3 reads TGTGCCAGCAGCTTAATTGGGGCGGGGGATGAAAAACTGTTTTTT.

This sequence joins TRBV6-6 and TRBJ1-1; 7 bases fit TRBD1. The CDR3 extends over 15 amino acids. After removal of 6 bases from V and 1 base from J, the junction contained 8 bases not matched to a gene. Germline CDR1 reads MNHNY; CDR2 reads SVGAGI (reference sequence). The CDR3 loop is CASRSGDSKNTEAFF. CDR3 DNA sequence: TGTGCCAGCAGATCCGGGGACAGCAAGAACACTGAAGCTTTCTTT.

This rearrangement joins TRBV9 to TRBJ1-6; D is unclear. The CDR3 spans 14 residues. Trimming removed 0 bases at V and 9 bases at J, with 10 bases between. CDR1 and CDR2 from the germline V gene are SGDLS and YYNGEE. The DNA for the CDR3 is TGTGCCAGCAGCGTAGACCAAGGGAGTTCACCCCTCCACTTT. Its translation is CASSVDQGSSPLHF. The full variable domain, rest sourced from reference TRBV9 and TRBJ1-6, is DSGVTQTPKHLITATGQRVTLRCSPRSGDLSVYWYQQSLDQGLQFLIQYYNGEERAKGNILERFSAQQFPDLHSELNLSSLELGDSALYFCASSVDQGSSPLHFGNGTRLTVT.

V is TRBV28 and J is TRBJ1-1; perhaps TRBD1 as D (6 bases). The V end was cut by 2 bases, the J end by 5 bases, with 15 bases between. This CDR3 has 15 residues. CDR1 and CDR2 (germline): MDHEN, SYDVKM. The CDR3 loop reads CASSLEGTGWTEAFF. DNA for the CDR3: TGTGCCAGCAGTTTAGAAGGAACAGGGTGGACTGAAGCTTTCTTT.

This chain uses TRBV9 with TRBJ1-4; no definite D call. V lost 0 bases and J 11 bases, leaving 11 bases between the germline ends. The CDR3 loop spans 13 amino acids. The germline V gene encodes CDR1 SGDLS and CDR2 YYNGEE. The CDR3 region has the DNA TGTGCCAGCAGCGTAGTGCCGGGGTGGAAACTGTTTTTT. It encodes CASSVVPGWKLFF.

This chain connects TRBV5-1 to TRBJ1-3, with D possibly being TRBD1 (5 bases). Germline CDR1 and CDR2: SGHRS and YFSETQ. The length of the CDR3 is 16 residues. Trimming removed 0 bases from V and 2 bases from J, with 12 bases in between. DNA of the CDR3: TGCGCCAGCAGCTTGGCCGGGATCAGGGCTGGAAACACCATATATTTT. It translates to CASSLAGIRAGNTIYF. Full variable domain (rest looked up from reference TRBV5-1 and TRBJ1-3): KAGVTQTPRYLIKTRGQQVTLSCSPISGHRSVSWYQQTPGQGLQFLFEYFSETQRNKGNFPGRFSGRQFSNSRSEMNVSTLELGDSALYLCASSLAGIRAGNTIYFGEGSWLTVV.